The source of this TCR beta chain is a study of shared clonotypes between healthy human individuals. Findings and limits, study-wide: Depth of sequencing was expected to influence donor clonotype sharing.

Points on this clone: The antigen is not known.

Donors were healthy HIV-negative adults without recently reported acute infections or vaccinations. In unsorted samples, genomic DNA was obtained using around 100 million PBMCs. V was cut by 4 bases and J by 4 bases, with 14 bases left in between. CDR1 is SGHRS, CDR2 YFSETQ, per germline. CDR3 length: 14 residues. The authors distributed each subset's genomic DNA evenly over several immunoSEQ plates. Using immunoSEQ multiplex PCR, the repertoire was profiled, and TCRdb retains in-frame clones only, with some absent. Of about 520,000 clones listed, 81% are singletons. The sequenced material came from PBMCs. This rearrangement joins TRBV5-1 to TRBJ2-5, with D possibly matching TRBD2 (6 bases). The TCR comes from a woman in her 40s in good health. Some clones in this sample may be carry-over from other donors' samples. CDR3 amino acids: CASSAGGEAETQYF. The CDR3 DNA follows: TGCGCCAGCAGCGCGGGCGGGGAGGCAGAGACCCAGTACTTC.